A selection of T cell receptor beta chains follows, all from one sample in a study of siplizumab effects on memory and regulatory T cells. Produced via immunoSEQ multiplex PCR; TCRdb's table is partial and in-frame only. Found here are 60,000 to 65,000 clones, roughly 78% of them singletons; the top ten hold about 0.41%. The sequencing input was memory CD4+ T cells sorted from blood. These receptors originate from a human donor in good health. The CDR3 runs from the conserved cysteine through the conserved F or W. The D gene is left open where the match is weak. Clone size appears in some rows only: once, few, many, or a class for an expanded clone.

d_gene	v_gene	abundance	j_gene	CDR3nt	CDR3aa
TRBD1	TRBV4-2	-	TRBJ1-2	TGTGCCAGCAGCCAAGCGGGACAGGCCTATGGCTACACCTTC	CASSQAGQAYGYTF
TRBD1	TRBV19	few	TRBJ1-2	TGTGCCAGTAGTATGTATTCAGGACAGGGGCTTGATGGCTACACCTTC	CASSMYSGQGLDGYTF
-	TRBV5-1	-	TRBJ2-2	TGCGCCAGCAGCTTGGGCGGCGGGGTCACCGGGGAGCTGTTTTTT	CASSLGGGVTGELFF
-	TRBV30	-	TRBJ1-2	TGTGCCTGGAATGAAGGAGGTCGCTATGGCTACACCTTC	CAWNEGGRYGYTF
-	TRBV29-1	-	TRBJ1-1	TGCAGCGTTCTACAGGGGAACACTGAAGCTTTCTTT	CSVLQGNTEAFF
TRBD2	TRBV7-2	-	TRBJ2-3	TGTGCCAGCAGCCCAGGGACTAGCGGGGGCTTCACAGATACGCAGTATTTT	CASSPGTSGGFTDTQYF
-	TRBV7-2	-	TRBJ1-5	TGTGCCAGCAGACGAACCCGGGACAGCAATCAGCCCCAGCATTTT	CASRRTRDSNQPQHF
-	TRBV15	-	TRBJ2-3	TGTGCCACCAGCGTGCAGGTTTCGGATACGCAGTATTTT	CATSVQVSDTQYF
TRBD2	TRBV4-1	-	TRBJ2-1	TGCGCCAGCAGCCAAGCGAACTTTCTAGCGGGGGGGGACAATGAGCAGTTCTTC	CASSQANFLAGGDNEQFF
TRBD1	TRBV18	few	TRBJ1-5	TGTGCCAGTTCAACAACGGGTGGGACAGGGGCAAGCAATCAGCCCCAGCATTTT	CASSTTGGTGASNQPQHF
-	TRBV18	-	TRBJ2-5	TGTGCCAGCTCACCACCCCAGGAGACCCAGTACTTC	CASSPPQETQYF
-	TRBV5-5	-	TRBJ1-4	TGTGCCAGCAGCTCGGGGGACCTAGGGCATGAAAAACTGTTTTTT	CASSSGDLGHEKLFF
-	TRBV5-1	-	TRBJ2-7	TGCGCCAGCAGCCCCACCCCGGGGCAGACCTACGAGCAGTACTTC	CASSPTPGQTYEQYF
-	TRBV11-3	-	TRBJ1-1	TGTGCCAGCAGCCTAGGGGTGAACACTGAAGCTTTCTTT	CASSLGVNTEAFF
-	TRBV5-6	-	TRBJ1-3	TGTGCCAGTACGCTGGGCTCTGGAAACACCATATATTTT	CASTLGSGNTIYF
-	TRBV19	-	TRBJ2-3	TGTGCCAGTAGTGGGTTTCTCAGTACGGCAGATACGCAGTATTTT	CASSGFLSTADTQYF
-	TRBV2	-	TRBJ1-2	TGTGCCAGCAGTCTCCTGACGGTAAACTATGGCTACACCTTC	CASSLLTVNYGYTF
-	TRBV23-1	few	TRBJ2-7	TGCGCCAGCAGTCAGCGCAGGAAATTGGGCTACGAGCAGTACTTC	CASSQRRKLGYEQYF
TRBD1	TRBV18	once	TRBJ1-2	TGTGCCAGCTCACCGGGACAGGAGAATGGCTACACCTTC	CASSPGQENGYTF
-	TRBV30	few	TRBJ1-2	TGTGCCTGCGTCCGGGGGGGAAACTATGGCTACACCTTC	CACVRGGNYGYTF
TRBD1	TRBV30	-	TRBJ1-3	TGTGCCTGGAGTGCATTACAACTGACAGGGTCTGGAAACACCATATATTTT	CAWSALQLTGSGNTIYF
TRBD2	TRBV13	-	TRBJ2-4	TGTGCCAGCAGCTCTCGACAGTCGGCGGGGGAATACATTCAGTACTTC	CASSSRQSAGEYIQYF
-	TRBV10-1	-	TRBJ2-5	TGCGCCACCTCGGTCCGACCGGGGACCCAGTACTTC	CATSVRPGTQYF
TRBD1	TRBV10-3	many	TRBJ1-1	TGTGCCATCACTCAGGGGGCAGGCACTGAAGCTTTCTTT	CAITQGAGTEAFF
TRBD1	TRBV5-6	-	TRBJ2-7	TGTGCCAGCAGCCGGAGACAGGGGGTTTTCTACGAGCAGTACTTC	CASSRRQGVFYEQYF
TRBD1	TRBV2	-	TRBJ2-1	TGTGCCAGCAGCATCGGACAGGGGGCAAGGAATGAGCAGTTCTTC	CASSIGQGARNEQFF
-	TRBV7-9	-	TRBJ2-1	TGTGCCAGCAGCTTAAGGGCAGGGAGCAATGAGCAGTTCTTC	CASSLRAGSNEQFF
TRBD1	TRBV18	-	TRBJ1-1	TGTGCCAGCTCACCATCAGGGGGCGTGGGGACTGAAGCTTTCTTT	CASSPSGGVGTEAFF
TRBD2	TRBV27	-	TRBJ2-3	TGTGCCAGCAGCACCCCTAACAGGGGACTAGCGGGGGGGCCTAAAGCAGATACGCAGTATTTT	CASSTPNRGLAGGPKADTQYF
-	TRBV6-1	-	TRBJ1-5	TGTGCCAGCAGTGAATATGGCCCCAGCAATCAGCCCCAGCATTTT	CASSEYGPSNQPQHF
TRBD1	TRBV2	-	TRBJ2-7	TGTGCCAGCAGAGGACAGGGGAGCTACGAGCAGTACTTC	CASRGQGSYEQYF
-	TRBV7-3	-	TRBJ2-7	TGTGCCAGCAGCCCACGCCCAGGAGACGAGCAGTACTTC	CASSPRPGDEQYF
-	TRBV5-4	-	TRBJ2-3	TGTGCCATCTCCCATAACACAGATACGCAGTATTTT	CAISHNTDTQYF
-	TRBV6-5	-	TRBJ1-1	TGTGCCAGCAGCCCGGGGGGTTCTATCGCTGAAGCTTTCTTT	CASSPGGSIAEAFF
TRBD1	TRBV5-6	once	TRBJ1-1	TGTGCCAGCAGCTCCGTACCGGGACAGGGGAACACTGAAGCTTTCTTT	CASSSVPGQGNTEAFF
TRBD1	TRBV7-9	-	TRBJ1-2	TGTGCCAGCACCCCGAAGGGGGCGAACTATGGCTACACCTTC	CASTPKGANYGYTF
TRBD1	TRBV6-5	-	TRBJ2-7	TGTGCCAGCAGTTACAGAGGACAGGGGTACGAGCAGTACTTC	CASSYRGQGYEQYF
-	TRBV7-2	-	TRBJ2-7	TGTGCCAGCAGCTTCGCCTACTCCTACGAGCAGTACTTC	CASSFAYSYEQYF
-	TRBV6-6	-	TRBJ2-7	TGTGCCAGCAGTAAGGAGGGGGGGTCGGGTAGCTACGAGCAGTACTTC	CASSKEGGSGSYEQYF
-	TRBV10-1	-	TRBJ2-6	TGCGCCAGCAGTGAGTCTTCCAGCTCTGGGGCCAACGTCCTGACTTTC	CASSESSSSGANVLTF
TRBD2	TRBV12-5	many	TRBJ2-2	TGTGCTAGTGGTTTGGGAACTAGCGGGAAAAACACCGGGGAGCTGTTTTTT	CASGLGTSGKNTGELFF
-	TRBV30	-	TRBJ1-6	TGTGCCTCGGGCCCCGGGACACCCAGTTCACCCCTCCACTTT	CASGPGTPSSPLHF
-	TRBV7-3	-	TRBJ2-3	TGTGCCAGCAGCTTAATGAGTACAGATACGCAGTATTTT	CASSLMSTDTQYF
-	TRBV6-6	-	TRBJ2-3	TGTGCCAGCAGGATGGACCCGGCCACAGATACGCAGTATTTT	CASRMDPATDTQYF
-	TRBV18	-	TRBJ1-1	TGTGCCAGCTCACCCAAGCACGGGGCAAACACTGAAGCTTTCTTT	CASSPKHGANTEAFF
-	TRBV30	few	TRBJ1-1	TGTGCCTGGAGTGGGGGCCGGACTTTCTTT	CAWSGGRTFF
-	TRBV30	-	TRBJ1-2	TGTGCCTGGAGTGGGGGGGGCTATGGCTACACCTTC	CAWSGGGYGYTF
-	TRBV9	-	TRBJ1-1	TGTGCCAGCAGCGTAGATAACCGTTACACTGAAGCTTTCTTT	CASSVDNRYTEAFF
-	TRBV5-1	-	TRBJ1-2	TGCGCCAGCAGCTTGGATAATCCTAACTATGGCTACACCTTC	CASSLDNPNYGYTF
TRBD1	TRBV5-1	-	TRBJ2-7	TGCGCCAGCAGTAGTGGGACAGGGAGGGTCGAGCAGTACTTC	CASSSGTGRVEQYF